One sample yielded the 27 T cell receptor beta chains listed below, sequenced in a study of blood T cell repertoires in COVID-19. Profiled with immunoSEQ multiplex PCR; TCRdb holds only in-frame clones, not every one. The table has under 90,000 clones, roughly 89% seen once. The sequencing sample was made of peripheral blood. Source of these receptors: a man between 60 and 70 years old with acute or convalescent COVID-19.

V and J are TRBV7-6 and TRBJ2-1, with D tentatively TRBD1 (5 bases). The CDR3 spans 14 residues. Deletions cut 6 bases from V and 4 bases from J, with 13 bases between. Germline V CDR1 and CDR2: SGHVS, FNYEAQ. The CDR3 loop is CASSSQGLYNEQFF. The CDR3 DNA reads TGTGCCAGCAGTTCGCAGGGCCTATACAATGAGCAGTTCTTC.

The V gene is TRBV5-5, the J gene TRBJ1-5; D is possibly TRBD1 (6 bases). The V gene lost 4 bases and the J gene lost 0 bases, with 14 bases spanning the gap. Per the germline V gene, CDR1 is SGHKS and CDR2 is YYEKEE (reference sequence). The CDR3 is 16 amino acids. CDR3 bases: TGTGCCAGCAGCCCGTCCTCGGACAGTAGCAATCAGCCCCAGCATTTT. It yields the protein CASSPSSDSSNQPQHF.

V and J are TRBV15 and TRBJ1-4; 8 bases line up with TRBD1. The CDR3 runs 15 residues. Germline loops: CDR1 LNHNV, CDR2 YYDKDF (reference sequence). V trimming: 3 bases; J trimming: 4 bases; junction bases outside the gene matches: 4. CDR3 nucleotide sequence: TGTGCCACCAGCAGGGGACAGGTCGATAATGAAAAACTGTTTTTT. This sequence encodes CATSRGQVDNEKLFF. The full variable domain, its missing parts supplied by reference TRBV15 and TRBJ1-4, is DAMVIQNPRYQVTQFGKPVTLSCSQTLNHNVMYWYQQKSSQAPKLLFHYYDKDFNNEADTPDNFQSRRPNTSFCFLDIRSPGLGDTAMYLCATSRGQVDNEKLFFGSGTQLSVL.

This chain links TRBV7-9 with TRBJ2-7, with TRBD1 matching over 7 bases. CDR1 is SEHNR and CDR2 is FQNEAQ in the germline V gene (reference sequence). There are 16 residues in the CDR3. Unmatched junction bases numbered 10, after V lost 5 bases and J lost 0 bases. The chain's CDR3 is CASSPWTGLSSYEQYF. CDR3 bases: TGTGCCAGCAGCCCGTGGACAGGCCTTAGCTCCTACGAGCAGTACTTC.

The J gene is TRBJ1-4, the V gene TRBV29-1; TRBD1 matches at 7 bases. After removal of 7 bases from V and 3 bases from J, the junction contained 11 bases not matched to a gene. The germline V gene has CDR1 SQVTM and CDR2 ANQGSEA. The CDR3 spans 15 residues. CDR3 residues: CSASSTGTANEKLFF. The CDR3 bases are TGCAGCGCCTCCTCCACCGGGACAGCTAATGAAAAACTGTTTTTT.

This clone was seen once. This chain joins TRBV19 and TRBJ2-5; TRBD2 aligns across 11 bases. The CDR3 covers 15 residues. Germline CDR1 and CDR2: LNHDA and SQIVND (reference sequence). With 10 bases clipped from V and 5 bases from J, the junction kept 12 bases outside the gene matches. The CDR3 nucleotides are TGTGCCACCTCCTTGACTAGCGGGGCGTTGGAGACCCAGTACTTC. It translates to CATSLTSGALETQYF.

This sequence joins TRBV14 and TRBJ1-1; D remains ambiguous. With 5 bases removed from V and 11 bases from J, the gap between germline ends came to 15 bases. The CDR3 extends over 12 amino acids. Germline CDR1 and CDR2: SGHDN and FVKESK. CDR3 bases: TGTGCCAGCAGCGGAGGACCCTCGGAGGCTTTCTTT. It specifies CASSGGPSEAFF.

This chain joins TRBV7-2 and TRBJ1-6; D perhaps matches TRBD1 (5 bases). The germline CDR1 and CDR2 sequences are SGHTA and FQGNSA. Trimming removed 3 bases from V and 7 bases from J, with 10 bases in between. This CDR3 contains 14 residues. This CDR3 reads CASSLGGLNSPLHF. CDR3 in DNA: TGTGCCAGCAGCTTGGGGGGTCTAAATTCACCCCTCCACTTT.

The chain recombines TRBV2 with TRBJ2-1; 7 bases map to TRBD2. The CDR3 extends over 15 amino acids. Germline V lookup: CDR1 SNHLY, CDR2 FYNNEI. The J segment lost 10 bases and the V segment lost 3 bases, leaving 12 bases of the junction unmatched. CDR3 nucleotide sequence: TGTGCCAGCAGTGAGTCCGGGCGGGGGTCAGACGAGCAGTTCTTC. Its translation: CASSESGRGSDEQFF.

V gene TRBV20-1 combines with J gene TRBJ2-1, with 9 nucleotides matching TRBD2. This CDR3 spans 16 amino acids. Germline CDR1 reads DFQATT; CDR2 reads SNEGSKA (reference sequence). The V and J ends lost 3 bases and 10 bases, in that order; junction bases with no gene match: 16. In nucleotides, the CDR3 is TGCAGTGCTAGTATGGCTTATGAGCGGGGGGCCAGGGAGCAGTTCTTC. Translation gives CSASMAYERGAREQFF.

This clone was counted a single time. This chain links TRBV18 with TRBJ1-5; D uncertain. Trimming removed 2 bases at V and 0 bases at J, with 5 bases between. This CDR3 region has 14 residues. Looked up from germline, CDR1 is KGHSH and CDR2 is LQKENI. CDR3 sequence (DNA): TGTGCCAGCTCACCAGGACTTAGCAATCAGCCCCAGCATTTT. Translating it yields CASSPGLSNQPQHF.

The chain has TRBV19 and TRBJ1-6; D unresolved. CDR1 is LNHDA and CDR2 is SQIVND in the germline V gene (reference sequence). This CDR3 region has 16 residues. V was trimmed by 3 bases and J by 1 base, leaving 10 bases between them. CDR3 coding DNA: TGTGCCAGTAGTATGGTTGAGGAATCCTATAATTCACCCCTCCACTTT. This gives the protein CASSMVEESYNSPLHF.

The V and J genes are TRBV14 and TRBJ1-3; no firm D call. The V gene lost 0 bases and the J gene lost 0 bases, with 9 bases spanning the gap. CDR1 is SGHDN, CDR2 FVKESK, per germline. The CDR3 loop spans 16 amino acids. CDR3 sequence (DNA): TGTGCCAGCAGCCAAGACCCAGGATTCTCTGGAAACACCATATATTTT. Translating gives CASSQDPGFSGNTIYF.

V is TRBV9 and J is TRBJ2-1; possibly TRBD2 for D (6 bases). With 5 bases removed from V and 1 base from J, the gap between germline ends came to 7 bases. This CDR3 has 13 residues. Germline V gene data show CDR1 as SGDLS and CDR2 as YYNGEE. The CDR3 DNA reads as TGTGCCAGCAGTGGGACTTCCTACAATGAGCAGTTCTTC. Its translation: CASSGTSYNEQFF.

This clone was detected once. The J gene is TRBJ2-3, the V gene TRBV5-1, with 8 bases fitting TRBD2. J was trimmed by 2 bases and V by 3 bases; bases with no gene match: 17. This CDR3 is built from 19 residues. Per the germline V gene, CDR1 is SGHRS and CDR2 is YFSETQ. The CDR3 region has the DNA TGCGCCAGCAGCTCGCCCCAACTAGCGGCCCGGGTCTCCACAGATACGCAGTATTTT. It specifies CASSSPQLAARVSTDTQYF.

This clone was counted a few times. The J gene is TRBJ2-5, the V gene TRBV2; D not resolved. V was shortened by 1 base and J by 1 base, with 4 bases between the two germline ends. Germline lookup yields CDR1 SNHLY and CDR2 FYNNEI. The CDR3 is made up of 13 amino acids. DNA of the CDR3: TGTGCCAGCAGTGAAGGACTCCAAGAGACCCAGTACTTC. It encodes CASSEGLQETQYF.

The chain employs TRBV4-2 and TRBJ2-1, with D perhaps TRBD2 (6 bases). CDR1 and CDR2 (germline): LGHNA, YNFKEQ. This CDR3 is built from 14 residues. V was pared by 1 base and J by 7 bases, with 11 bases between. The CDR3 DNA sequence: TGTGCCAGCAGCCAAGGGCGTGGGGGGAATGAGCAGTTCTTC. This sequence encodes CASSQGRGGNEQFF.

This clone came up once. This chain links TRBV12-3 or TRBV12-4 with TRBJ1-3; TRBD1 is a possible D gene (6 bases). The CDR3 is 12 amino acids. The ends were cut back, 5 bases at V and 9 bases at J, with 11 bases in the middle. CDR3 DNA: TGTGCCAGCAGTCCCGACAGGAGCACCATATATTTT. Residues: CASSPDRSTIYF.

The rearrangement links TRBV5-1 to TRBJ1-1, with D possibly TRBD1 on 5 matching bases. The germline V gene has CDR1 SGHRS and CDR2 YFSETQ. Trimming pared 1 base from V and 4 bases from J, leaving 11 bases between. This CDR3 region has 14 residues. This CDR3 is CASSLTEGVTEAFF. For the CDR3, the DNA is TGCGCCAGCAGCTTGACAGAAGGGGTCACTGAAGCTTTCTTT.

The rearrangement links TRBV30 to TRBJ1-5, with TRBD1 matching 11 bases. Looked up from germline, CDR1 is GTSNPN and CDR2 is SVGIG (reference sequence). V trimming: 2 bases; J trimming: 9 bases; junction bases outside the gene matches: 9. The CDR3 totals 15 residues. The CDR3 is CAWSSDGTGGRPQHF. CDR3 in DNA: TGTGCCTGGAGTTCGGATGGGACAGGGGGAAGGCCCCAGCATTTT.

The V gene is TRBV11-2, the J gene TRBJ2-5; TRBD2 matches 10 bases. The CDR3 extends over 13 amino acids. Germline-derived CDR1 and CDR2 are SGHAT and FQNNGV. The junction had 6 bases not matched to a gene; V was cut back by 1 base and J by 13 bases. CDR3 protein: CASSLAKGLALYF. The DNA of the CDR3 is TGTGCCAGCAGCTTAGCCAAGGGACTAGCGCTGTACTTC.

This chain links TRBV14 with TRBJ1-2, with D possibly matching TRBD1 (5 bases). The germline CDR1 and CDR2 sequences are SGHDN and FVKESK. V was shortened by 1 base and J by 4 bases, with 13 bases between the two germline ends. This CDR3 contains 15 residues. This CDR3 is CASSQVQGWGYGYTF. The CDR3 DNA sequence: TGTGCCAGCAGCCAAGTCCAGGGTTGGGGCTATGGCTACACCTTC. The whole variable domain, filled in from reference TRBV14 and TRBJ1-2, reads EAGVTQFPSHSVIEKGQTVTLRCDPISGHDNLYWYRRVMGKEIKFLLHFVKESKQDESGMPNNRFLAERTGGTYSTLKVQPAELEDSGVYFCASSQVQGWGYGYTFGSGTRLTVV.

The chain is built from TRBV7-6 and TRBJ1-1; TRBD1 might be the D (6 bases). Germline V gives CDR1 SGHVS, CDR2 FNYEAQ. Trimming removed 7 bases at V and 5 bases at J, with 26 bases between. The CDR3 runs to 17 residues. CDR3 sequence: CASTRSPYRASATEAFF. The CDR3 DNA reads TGTGCCAGCACCCGAAGTCCCTACAGGGCTTCGGCGACTGAAGCTTTCTTT.

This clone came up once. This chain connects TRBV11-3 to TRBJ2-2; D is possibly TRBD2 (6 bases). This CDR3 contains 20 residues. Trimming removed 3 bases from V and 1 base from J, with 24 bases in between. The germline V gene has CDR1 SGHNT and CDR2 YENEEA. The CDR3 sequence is CASSLTSRFSQILNTGELFF. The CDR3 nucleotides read TGTGCCAGCAGCTTGACTAGTCGGTTTAGCCAGATTTTGAACACCGGGGAGCTGTTTTTT.

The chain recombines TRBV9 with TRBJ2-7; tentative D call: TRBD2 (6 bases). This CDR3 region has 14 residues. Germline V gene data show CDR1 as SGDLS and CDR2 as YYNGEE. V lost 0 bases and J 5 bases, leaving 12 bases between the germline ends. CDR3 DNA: TGTGCCAGCAGCGTAGGGGGGGTGAGCCACGAGCAGTACTTC. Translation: CASSVGGVSHEQYF.

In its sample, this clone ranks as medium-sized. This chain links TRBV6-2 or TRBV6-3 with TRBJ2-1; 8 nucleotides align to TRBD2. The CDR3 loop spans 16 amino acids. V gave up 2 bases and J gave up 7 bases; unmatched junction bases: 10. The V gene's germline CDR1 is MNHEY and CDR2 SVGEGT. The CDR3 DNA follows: TGTGCCAGCAGTTACGGGGAAGCGGGGGCGGGGAATGAGCAGTTCTTC. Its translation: CASSYGEAGAGNEQFF.

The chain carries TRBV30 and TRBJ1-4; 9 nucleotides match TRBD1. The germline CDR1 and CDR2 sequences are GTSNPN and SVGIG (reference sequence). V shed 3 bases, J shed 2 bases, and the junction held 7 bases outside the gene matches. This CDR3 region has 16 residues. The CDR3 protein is CAWSAQGAVTNEKLFF. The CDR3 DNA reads TGTGCCTGGAGCGCACAGGGGGCGGTCACTAATGAAAAACTGTTTTTT.